This is a list of T cell receptor beta chains from one sample in a study of liver allograft versus peripheral blood T cells. Via MiXCR, TCRdb re-called the reads, giving one row per CDR3 protein. Altogether over 3,000 distinct CDR3 sequences are present, roughly 15% being singletons, with the ten largest covering approximately 3.9%. The receptors stem from a human patient who had a liver transplant. Some T cells may possibly be graft donor cells. CDR3s include the opening cysteine and the closing phenylalanine or tryptophan. A D gene is named only where the DNA matches it firmly. Clone size, where shown, is once, few, many, or a class for clones that have expanded.

V gene	D gene	clone size	J gene	CDR3 protein	CDR3 DNA
TRBV24-1	-	medium-sized	TRBJ2-7	CATSALSPGLSAYEQYF	TGTGCCACCAGTGCCCTTTCCCCGGGACTCTCAGCCTACGAGCAGTACTTC
TRBV6-1	-	medium-sized	TRBJ2-2	CASNSRVRELFF	TGTGCCAGCAACAGTAGGGTCCGGGAGCTGTTTTTT
TRBV6-5	-	medium-sized	TRBJ2-7	CASSDSYEQYF	TGTGCCAGCAGTGACAGCTACGAGCAGTACTTC
TRBV19	-	-	TRBJ1-5	CASTVWENGKPQHF	TGTGCCAGTACCGTTTGGGAGAACGGGAAGCCCCAGCATTTT
TRBV6-5	TRBD1	medium-sized	TRBJ1-2	CASSGGTGRSGYTF	TGTGCCAGCAGTGGGGGGACAGGGAGAAGTGGCTACACCTTC
TRBV24-1	-	medium-sized	TRBJ2-6	CATSDPGVGANVLTF	TGTGCCACCAGTGACCCGGGTGTTGGGGCCAACGTCCTGACTTTC
TRBV30	TRBD1	once	TRBJ1-5	CAWSGDRGDNQPQHF	TGTGCCTGGAGTGGGGACAGGGGTGACAATCAGCCCCAGCATTTT
TRBV9	-	medium-sized	TRBJ2-2	CASSWDSWIGELFF	TGTGCCAGCAGCTGGGACTCCTGGATCGGGGAGCTGTTTTTT
TRBV12-3/TRBV12-4	TRBD1	medium-sized	TRBJ2-7	CASSGQGTLYEQYF	TGTGCCAGCAGTGGACAGGGTACTCTCTACGAGCAGTACTTC
TRBV29-1	-	medium-sized	TRBJ2-7	CSVGLSYEQYF	TGCAGCGTTGGACTCTCCTACGAGCAGTACTTC
TRBV5-5	-	-	TRBJ2-2	CASSLVRITGELFF	TGTGCCAGCAGCTTGGTTAGGATCACCGGGGAGCTGTTTTTT
TRBV18	TRBD1	medium-sized	TRBJ1-3	CASSPQRQGTGNTIYF	TGTGCCAGCTCACCACAACGACAGGGTACTGGAAACACCATATATTTT
TRBV24-1	TRBD2	medium-sized	TRBJ2-3	CATSDTGGRDTQYF	TGTGCCACCAGTGATACGGGAGGCCGAGATACGCAGTATTTT
TRBV6-5	-	medium-sized	TRBJ1-1	CASRAGLRGTEAFF	TGTGCCAGCAGGGCAGGGTTACGGGGCACTGAAGCTTTCTTT
TRBV27	-	medium-sized	TRBJ2-7	CASRHRTLDEQYF	TGTGCCAGCAGACACAGGACACTCGACGAGCAGTACTTC
TRBV29-1	-	large	TRBJ2-3	CSVEPGGTDTQYF	TGCAGCGTTGAACCAGGGGGCACAGATACGCAGTATTTT
TRBV30	TRBD1	few	TRBJ2-3	CAWHRGPADTQYF	TGTGCCTGGCACAGGGGGCCCGCAGATACGCAGTATTTT
TRBV6-6	-	medium-sized	TRBJ2-7	CASSWAGGHDSYEQYF	TGTGCCAGCAGTTGGGCTGGGGGACATGACTCCTACGAGCAGTACTTC
TRBV27	TRBD1	medium-sized	TRBJ2-3	CASGPLRGSPLWRTDTQYF	TGTGCCAGCGGGCCCCTCAGGGGGAGTCCCCTATGGCGCACAGATACGCAGTATTTT
TRBV24-1	TRBD1	medium-sized	TRBJ2-2	CATSVAGGTGELFF	TGTGCCACCAGTGTGGCAGGGGGAACCGGGGAGCTGTTTTTT
TRBV18	-	many	TRBJ2-7	CASSPQPRSGAEQYF	TGTGCCAGCTCCCCGCAACCGAGGTCTGGGGCCGAGCAGTACTTC
TRBV20-1	TRBD1	medium-sized	TRBJ1-4	CSAPDRVGEKLFF	TGCAGTGCTCCGGACAGGGTGGGGGAAAAACTGTTTTTT
TRBV28	-	few	TRBJ2-3	CASSSLHAGPIDTQYF	TGTGCCAGCAGTTCCCTGCATGCGGGACCAATAGATACGCAGTATTTT
TRBV6-2/TRBV6-3	TRBD2	medium-sized	TRBJ2-3	CASNRLAGEDTQYF	TGTGCCAGCAACCGACTAGCGGGAGAAGATACGCAGTATTTT
TRBV27	-	large	TRBJ1-6	CASSWGGNSPLHF	TGTGCCAGCAGTTGGGGGGGGAATTCACCCCTCCACTTT
TRBV11-3	TRBD1	few	TRBJ2-1	CASSFLPGQGLSYEQFF	TGTGCCAGCAGCTTTTTACCGGGACAGGGGTTGAGTTATGAGCAGTTCTTC
TRBV10-3	-	large	TRBJ1-5	CAISEGWTQPQHF	TGTGCCATCAGTGAGGGGTGGACCCAGCCCCAGCATTTT
TRBV20-1	-	-	TRBJ1-5	CSANRGDQPQHF	TGCAGTGCTAACCGGGGGGATCAGCCCCAGCATTTT
TRBV19	TRBD2	medium-sized	TRBJ2-1	CASSITGTSGVISSYNEQFF	TGTGCCAGTAGTATAACCGGGACTAGCGGGGTCATAAGCTCCTACAATGAGCAGTTCTTC
TRBV5-6	-	medium-sized	TRBJ1-5	CASSLLGGLSNSNQPQHF	TGTGCCAGCAGCTTGTTGGGGGGCCTCAGTAATAGCAATCAGCCCCAGCATTTT
TRBV20-1	-	medium-sized	TRBJ2-1	CSARDGGVLSYNEQFF	TGCAGTGCTAGAGATGGCGGAGTCCTCTCCTACAATGAGCAGTTCTTC
TRBV5-1	-	-	TRBJ2-1	CASSWAGTTYNEQFF	TGCGCCAGCAGCTGGGCCGGGACAACCTACAATGAGCAGTTCTTC
TRBV10-1	-	medium-sized	TRBJ2-7	CASSDDRQLSYEQYF	TGCGCCAGCAGCGATGACCGACAGCTCTCCTACGAGCAGTACTTC
TRBV7-9	TRBD1	medium-sized	TRBJ2-2	CASSSQGASGELFF	TGTGCCAGCAGCTCGCAGGGGGCAAGCGGGGAGCTGTTTTTT
TRBV20-1	-	medium-sized	TRBJ2-2	CSASGSYTGELFF	TGCAGTGCTAGCGGGAGTTATACCGGGGAGCTGTTTTTT
TRBV27	-	medium-sized	TRBJ1-1	CASPPYARTEAFF	TGTGCCAGCCCCCCCTATGCGCGGACTGAAGCTTTCTTT
TRBV20-1	TRBD1	medium-sized	TRBJ1-4	CSAPRDRGEANEKLFF	TGCAGTGCCCCGAGGGACAGGGGCGAAGCTAATGAAAAACTGTTTTTT
TRBV6-1	-	many	TRBJ2-7	CASRKAAGDEQYF	TGTGCCAGCAGAAAGGCGGCCGGGGACGAGCAGTACTTC
TRBV5-6	-	medium-sized	TRBJ1-2	CASSLGNYGYTF	TGTGCCAGCAGCTTGGGAAACTATGGCTACACCTTC
TRBV5-6	-	medium-sized	TRBJ2-7	CASIGVWYEQYF	TGTGCCAGCATAGGGGTTTGGTACGAGCAGTACTTC
TRBV20-1	-	-	TRBJ1-1	CSATRTVNTEAFF	TGCAGTGCTACCAGGACAGTGAACACTGAAGCTTTCTTT
TRBV2	-	-	TRBJ1-3	CARRDGGNTIYF	TGTGCCAGACGGGACGGTGGAAACACCATATATTTT
TRBV24-1	TRBD1	medium-sized	TRBJ2-7	CATSDGQGAKEQYF	TGTGCCACCAGTGATGGACAGGGGGCGAAAGAGCAGTACTTC
TRBV19	TRBD2	medium-sized	TRBJ2-7	CASSIEPSGARPYEQYF	TGTGCCAGTAGTATCGAACCTAGCGGAGCAAGGCCCTACGAGCAGTACTTC
TRBV6-6	-	medium-sized	TRBJ1-5	CASSYSTQGGGQPQHF	TGTGCCAGCAGTTACTCGACTCAAGGAGGCGGTCAGCCCCAGCATTTT
TRBV2	TRBD1	few	TRBJ1-2	CAEPGQGGGYGYTF	TGTGCCGAACCGGGACAGGGGGGAGGCTATGGCTACACCTTC
TRBV19	-	medium-sized	TRBJ2-5	CASSTRQAYQETQYF	TGTGCCAGTAGTACCCGACAGGCGTACCAAGAGACCCAGTACTTC
TRBV5-6	-	-	TRBJ2-5	CASSLPASQETQYF	TGTGCCAGCAGCTTGCCGGCCAGCCAAGAGACCCAGTACTTC
TRBV7-9	TRBD2	many	TRBJ2-2	CASSRTSGRNTGELFF	TGTGCCAGCAGCCGGACTAGCGGAAGAAACACCGGGGAGCTGTTTTTT
TRBV15	-	many	TRBJ1-1	CATSRDQGWITEAFF	TGTGCCACCAGCAGAGATCAGGGGTGGATCACTGAAGCTTTCTTT
TRBV18	TRBD1	medium-sized	TRBJ2-7	CASSPAHGTVFSYEQYF	TGTGCCAGCTCACCCGCGCACGGGACAGTATTCTCCTACGAGCAGTACTTC
TRBV6-5	-	few	TRBJ1-1	CASASLTEAFF	TGTGCCAGCGCCTCGTTAACTGAAGCTTTCTTT
TRBV24-1	-	large	TRBJ2-2	CAIKEDRNTGELFF	TGTGCCATCAAGGAAGACAGGAACACCGGGGAGCTGTTTTTT
TRBV20-1	-	-	TRBJ2-5	CSARGEETQYF	TGCAGTGCCAGGGGAGAAGAGACCCAGTACTTC
TRBV20-1	TRBD2	many	TRBJ2-7	CSARRVGSGNYEQYF	TGCAGTGCTAGACGAGTAGGTAGCGGGAACTACGAGCAGTACTTC
TRBV12-3/TRBV12-4	TRBD1	medium-sized	TRBJ1-1	CASSQQGADTEAFF	TGTGCCAGCAGCCAACAGGGGGCTGACACTGAAGCTTTCTTT
TRBV5-6	TRBD1	medium-sized	TRBJ2-7	CASSLGGIGTGAPREQYF	TGTGCCAGCAGCTTGGGGGGGATTGGGACAGGGGCCCCCCGCGAGCAGTACTTC